The entry below gives a single T cell receptor beta chain sequence along with its context. This specimen comes from a study of blood T cell repertoires in COVID-19. On the study more broadly: Acute and convalescent COVID-19 samples came from the United States, Italy and Spain. Nucleic acid was either cDNA or gDNA, and it came from T cells, B-cell-depleted T cells, or PBMCs.

The J segment lost 3 bases and the V segment lost 5 bases, leaving 3 bases of the junction unmatched. CDR1 and CDR2 (germline): MNHEY, SMNVEV (reference sequence). The CDR3 is made up of 14 amino acids. The authors' processing: From reference gene primer amplification, estimates of nucleated cell counts were derived. This table comes from immunoSEQ multiplex PCR, and its TCRdb copy is limited to in-frame clones, with some not included. V and J calls and clone size are those listed in that table; D and trimming were worked out from the DNA. The sample consists of some 57,000 clones, about 87% of them appearing once.

Sample: peripheral blood. The clonotype originates from a man in his 70s with acute or convalescent COVID-19. V and J are TRBV27 and TRBJ2-7; 11 bases are a match to TRBD1. The CDR3 protein is CASSQDRGRYEQYF. In DNA form, the CDR3 reads TGTGCCAGCAGTCAGGACAGGGGGCGCTACGAGCAGTACTTC.